These 23 T cell receptor beta chains were all obtained from the same sample, sequenced in a study of T-cell memory formation after mild COVID-19. TCRdb re-derived calls from the 5' RACE reads in MiXCR, one entry per CDR3 protein. The repertoire holds tens of thousands of distinct CDR3 sequences, with approximately 12% as singletons. Sequencing was performed on PBMCs or a T cell subset sorted from them (not recorded which). The receptors were sampled from a young man who had mild COVID-19 (a few samples of this study predate the infection). Cell type and time point are not known.

This clonotype was seen more than once but under ten times. The CDR3 protein is CASSVSQPYNEQFF. The DNA for the CDR3 is TGTGCCAGCAGCGTCTCCCAACCCTACAATGAGCAGTTCTTC. This rearrangement joins TRBV9 to TRBJ2-1; unclear D gene. The CDR3 is 14 residues long. CDR1 is SGDLS and CDR2 is YYNGEE in the germline V gene. The V end lost 2 bases, the J end lost 2 bases, and 8 bases lay between the germline ends.

This clonotype appeared a few times. This chain connects TRBV6-5 to TRBJ1-2; tentative D call: TRBD1 (6 bases). Germline V gene lookup returns CDR1 MNHEY and CDR2 SVGAGI. This CDR3 is built from 14 residues. The ends were cut back, 5 bases at V and 1 base at J, with 11 bases in the middle. CDR3 in amino acids: CASSRNRDNYGYTF. CDR3 DNA sequence: TGTGCCAGCAGTAGGAACAGGGATAACTATGGCTACACCTTC.

This clonotype has only a few counts. V is TRBV21-1 and J is TRBJ2-3; no DNA check was done on the table's D call, TRBD1. TRBV21-1 is noted as a pseudogene. The CDR3 runs 17 residues. In nucleotides, the CDR3 is TGTGCCAGCAGCAAGGGGACAGTCGCACCCTTCACAGATACGCAGTATTTT. Translating gives CASSKGTVAPFTDTQYF.

This clonotype was counted only a few times. This chain links TRBV6-6 with TRBJ1-3; 10 bases align to TRBD1. The CDR3 contains 15 residues. Germline CDR1 and CDR2: MNHNY and SVGAGI (reference sequence). With 5 bases clipped from V and 2 bases from J, the junction kept 3 bases outside the gene matches. Here the CDR3 DNA reads TGTGCCAGCAGTCCCGGGACAGGGGCTGGAAACACCATATATTTT. This codes for CASSPGTGAGNTIYF.

This clonotype was recorded a few times. The chain links TRBV11-2 to TRBJ1-2; the D is unclear. The V end lost 0 bases, the J end lost 8 bases, and 13 bases lay between the germline ends. This CDR3 spans 14 amino acids. CDR1 and CDR2 from the germline V gene are SGHAT and FQNNGV. Written as DNA, the CDR3 is TGTGCCAGCAGCTTAGATCAAGCTGGGTACGGCTACACCTTC. Translated, it gives CASSLDQAGYGYTF.

This clonotype was counted a few times. The chain combines TRBV10-3 with TRBJ2-7; tentative D call: TRBD1 (5 bases). CDR1 is ENHRY, CDR2 SYGVKD, per germline. This CDR3 region has 15 residues. Deletions cut 0 bases from V and 0 bases from J, with 9 bases between. For the CDR3, the DNA is TGTGCCATCAGTGAGTCTGACAGCTTCTCCTACGAGCAGTACGTC. Amino acids: CAISESDSFSYEQYV.

This clonotype was observed a handful of times. V and J are TRBV29-1 and TRBJ2-7; 8 bases line up with TRBD1. V shed 5 bases and J 5 bases; nucleotides not matched to a gene: 2. The CDR3 loop spans 11 amino acids. CDR1 is SQVTM and CDR2 is ANQGSEA in the germline V gene. The CDR3 region is CSVTQGDEQYV. CDR3 sequence (DNA): TGCAGCGTTACACAGGGGGACGAGCAGTACGTC.

This clonotype was detected many times. J is TRBJ2-3 and V is TRBV11-2; TRBD1 aligns across 9 bases. CDR1 and CDR2 (germline): SGHAT, FQNNGV. This CDR3 comprises 15 residues. V shed 5 bases and J 4 bases; nucleotides not matched to a gene: 7. CDR3 coding DNA: TGTGCCAGCAGCCACTACAGGGGGCCCCCAGATACGCAGTATTTT. Amino acid sequence: CASSHYRGPPDTQYF.

This clonotype was recorded a few times. The rearrangement links TRBV20-1 to TRBJ1-5, with 8 nucleotides matching TRBD1. V gave up 0 bases and J gave up 4 bases; unmatched junction bases: 8. Per germline, CDR1 DFQATT and CDR2 SNEGSKA (reference sequence). There are 16 residues in the CDR3. In DNA form, the CDR3 reads TGCAGTGCTAGAGATCTCCGACAGGGGACGAATCAGCCCCAGCATTTT. It yields the protein CSARDLRQGTNQPQHF.

This clonotype was seen a few times. This chain joins TRBV7-9 and TRBJ2-1; D unclear. The CDR3 consists of 10 residues. In germline, CDR1 is SEHNR, CDR2 FQNEAQ (reference sequence). Trimming shortened V by 3 bases and J by 8 bases, and 2 bases separated the two germline ends. The chain's CDR3 is CASSLYEQFF. The CDR3 region has the DNA TGTGCCAGCAGCTTGTATGAGCAGTTCTTC.

Only a few counts were recorded for this clonotype. The chain carries TRBV5-1 and TRBJ1-5, with D possibly matching TRBD1 (6 bases). With 2 bases removed from V and 6 bases from J, the gap between germline ends came to 12 bases. The germline gives CDR1 SGHRS, CDR2 YFSETQ. CDR3 length: 14 residues. The CDR3 region has the DNA TGCGCCAGCAGCTTCACAGGGCTTGGTCAGCCCCAGCATTTT. Translation gives CASSFTGLGQPQHF.

The table lists this clonotype with many counts. This sequence joins TRBV5-1 and TRBJ2-4; D is tentatively TRBD1 or TRBD2 (5 bases each). The CDR3 is 15 residues long. Germline V gene lookup returns CDR1 SGHRS and CDR2 YFSETQ. Between the trimmed V and J ends, which lost 4 bases and 7 bases, there was a span of 18 bases. The CDR3: CASSHNAGTANIQYF. In DNA form, the CDR3 reads TGCGCCAGCAGCCACAACGCCGGGACCGCTAACATTCAGTACTTC.

A few counts support this clonotype. The rearrangement joins TRBV28 to TRBJ2-5, with D unclear. The CDR3 spans 14 residues. CDR1 MDHEN and CDR2 SYDVKM come from the germline V gene. V was clipped by 3 bases and J by 1 base, with 9 bases between them. CDR3 sequence reads: CASSLSQAQETQYF. CDR3 DNA sequence: TGTGCCAGCAGTTTGTCCCAGGCCCAAGAGACCCAGTACTTC.

This clonotype was seen repeatedly, ten times or more. The chain carries TRBV2 and TRBJ2-3; TRBD1 agrees at 8 bases. J gave up 2 bases and V 10 bases, and 2 bases lay outside the gene matches. The CDR3 extends over 12 amino acids. The germline gives CDR1 SNHLY, CDR2 FYNNEI. CDR3 in DNA: TGTGCCACGGACAGGGACACAGATACGCAGTATTTT. Encoded protein: CATDRDTDTQYF.

The chain couples TRBV5-1 to TRBJ2-2, with no clear D. CDR3 length: 15 residues. CDR1 is SGHRS and CDR2 is YFSETQ in the germline V gene. V was cut by 1 base and J by 6 bases, with 13 bases left in between. Here the CDR3 reads CASSLISLGPGELFF. The CDR3 nucleotides are TGCGCCAGCAGCTTGATCAGTTTAGGACCCGGGGAGCTGTTTTTT.

The chain is built from TRBV5-6 and TRBJ1-1; D is unclear. The ends were cut back, 4 bases at V and 4 bases at J, with 14 bases in the middle. The length of the CDR3 is 14 residues. In germline, CDR1 is SGHDT, CDR2 YYEEEE. CDR3 protein: CASSLPSWGTEAFF. The CDR3 bases are TGTGCCAGCAGCCTACCATCCTGGGGCACTGAAGCTTTCTTT.

This clonotype was observed at least ten times. The chain combines TRBV5-6 with TRBJ2-7, with D tentatively TRBD1 or TRBD2 (5 bases each). Germline CDR1 is SGHDT and CDR2 is YYEEEE. Trimming took off 3 bases at V and 3 bases at J, with 16 bases between the two ends. There are 15 residues in the CDR3. DNA of the CDR3: TGTGCCAGCAGCTCCGGACCGGGACCCCGCTACGAGCAGTACGTC. It specifies CASSSGPGPRYEQYV.

The chain joins TRBV25-1 to TRBJ1-1; 9 nucleotides align to TRBD1. The V segment lost 1 base and the J segment 5 bases; nucleotides outside the gene matches: 2. In germline, CDR1 is MGHDK, CDR2 SYGVNS. This CDR3 contains 14 residues. The chain's CDR3 is CASSEWDRDTEAFF. CDR3 sequence (DNA): TGTGCCAGCAGTGAATGGGACAGGGATACTGAAGCTTTCTTT.

The sample holds a few counts of this clonotype. The chain links TRBV3-1 to TRBJ1-1; possible D gene TRBD1, 6 bases. Germline V gives CDR1 LGHDT, CDR2 YNNKEL (reference sequence). The CDR3 has 15 amino acids. Trimming took off 0 bases at V and 4 bases at J, with 12 bases between the two ends. For the CDR3, the DNA is TGTGCCAGCAGCCAAGAGGACAGTGCGGCCACTGAAGCTTTCTTT. This gives the protein CASSQEDSAATEAFF.

The rearrangement uses TRBV5-1 and TRBJ2-3; tentative D call: TRBD2 (5 bases). The germline V gene encodes CDR1 SGHRS and CDR2 YFSETQ. This CDR3 has 14 residues. Trimming removed 7 bases at V and 2 bases at J, with 14 bases between. As DNA, the CDR3 is TGCGCCAGCGTAGAGGGATCTCACACAGATACGCAGTATTTT. Its translation: CASVEGSHTDTQYF.

This chain connects TRBV5-1 to TRBJ1-2; tentatively, D is TRBD1 (6 bases). This CDR3 comprises 13 residues. CDR1 SGHRS and CDR2 YFSETQ come from the germline V gene. Trimming removed 2 bases at V and 2 bases at J, with 7 bases between. Here the CDR3 reads CASSFTGNYGYTF. The CDR3 nucleotides read TGCGCCAGCAGCTTTACAGGGAACTATGGCTACACCTTC.

CDR3 in DNA: TGTGCCAGCAGCTTGTACACTTCACCCCTCCACTTT. It translates to CASSLYTSPLHF. The chain employs TRBV5-5 and TRBJ1-6; D gene uncertain. The V end was cut by 1 base, the J end by 9 bases, with 5 bases between. The CDR3 has 12 amino acids. Germline-derived CDR1 and CDR2 are SGHKS and YYEKEE (reference sequence).

The chain joins TRBV7-9 to TRBJ2-6; D gene uncertain. The CDR3 runs 14 residues. V was shortened by 2 bases and J by 0 bases, with 2 bases between the two germline ends. The germline V gene has CDR1 SEHNR and CDR2 FQNEAQ (reference sequence). The CDR3 bases are TGTGCCAGCAGCTTACACTCTGGGGCCAACGTCCTGACTTTC. It yields the protein CASSLHSGANVLTF.